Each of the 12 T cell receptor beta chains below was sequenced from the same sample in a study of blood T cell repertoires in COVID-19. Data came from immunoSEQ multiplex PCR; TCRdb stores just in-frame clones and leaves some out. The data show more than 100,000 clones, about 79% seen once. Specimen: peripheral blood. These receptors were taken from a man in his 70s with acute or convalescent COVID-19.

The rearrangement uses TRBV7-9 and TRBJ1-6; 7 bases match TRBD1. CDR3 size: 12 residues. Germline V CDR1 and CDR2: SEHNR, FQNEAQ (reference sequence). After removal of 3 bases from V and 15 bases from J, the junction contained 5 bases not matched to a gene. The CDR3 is CASSLETGLLHF. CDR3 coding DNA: TGTGCCAGCAGCTTGGAGACAGGGCTCCTCCACTTT.

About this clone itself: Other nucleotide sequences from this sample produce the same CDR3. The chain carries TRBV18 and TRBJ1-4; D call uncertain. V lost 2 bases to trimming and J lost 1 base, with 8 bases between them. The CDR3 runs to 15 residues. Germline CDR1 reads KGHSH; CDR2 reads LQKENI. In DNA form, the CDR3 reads TGTGCCAGCTCACCAAGGACTGAAACTAATGAAAAACTGTTTTTT. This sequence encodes CASSPRTETNEKLFF. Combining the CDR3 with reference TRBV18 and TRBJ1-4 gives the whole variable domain NAGVMQNPRHLVRRRGQEARLRCSPMKGHSHVYWYRQLPEEGLKFMVYLQKENIIDESGMPKERFSAEFPKEGPSILRIQQVVRGDSAAYFCASSPRTETNEKLFFGSGTQLSVL.

CDR3 loop: CASSSAGLSNQPQHF. DNA of the CDR3: TGTGCCAGCAGTTCTGCAGGCCTGAGCAATCAGCCCCAGCATTTT. The gene calls are TRBV6-1 and TRBJ1-5; no clear D gene. This CDR3 is built from 15 residues. Trimming removed 5 bases from V and 1 base from J, with 12 bases in between. The germline V gene has CDR1 MNHNS and CDR2 SASEGT.

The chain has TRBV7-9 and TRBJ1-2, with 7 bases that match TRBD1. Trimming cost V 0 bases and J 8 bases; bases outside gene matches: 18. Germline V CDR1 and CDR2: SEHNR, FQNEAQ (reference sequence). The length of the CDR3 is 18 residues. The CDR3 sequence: CASSLARGQTLFGSGYTF. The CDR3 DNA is TGTGCCAGCAGCTTAGCGAGGGGACAGACACTATTCGGTTCGGGCTACACCTTC.

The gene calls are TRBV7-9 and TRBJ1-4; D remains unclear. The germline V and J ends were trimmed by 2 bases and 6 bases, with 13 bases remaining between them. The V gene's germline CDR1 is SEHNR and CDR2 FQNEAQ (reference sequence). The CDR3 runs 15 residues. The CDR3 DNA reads TGTGCCAGCAGCTTAATGGGCCAGCATTATGAAAAACTGTTTTTT. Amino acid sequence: CASSLMGQHYEKLFF.

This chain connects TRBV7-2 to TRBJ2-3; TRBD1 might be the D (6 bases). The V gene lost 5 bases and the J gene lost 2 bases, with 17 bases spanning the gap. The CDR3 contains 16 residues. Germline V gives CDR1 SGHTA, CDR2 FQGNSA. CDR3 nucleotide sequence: TGTGCCAGCAGCCCAACCCGACAGGCCCACACAGATACGCAGTATTTT. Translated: CASSPTRQAHTDTQYF.

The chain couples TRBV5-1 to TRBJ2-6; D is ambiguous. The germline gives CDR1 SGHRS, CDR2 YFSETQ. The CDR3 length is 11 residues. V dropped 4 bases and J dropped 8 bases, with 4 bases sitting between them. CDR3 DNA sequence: TGCGCCAGCAGCCTCTCCAACGTCCTGACTTTC. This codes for CASSLSNVLTF.

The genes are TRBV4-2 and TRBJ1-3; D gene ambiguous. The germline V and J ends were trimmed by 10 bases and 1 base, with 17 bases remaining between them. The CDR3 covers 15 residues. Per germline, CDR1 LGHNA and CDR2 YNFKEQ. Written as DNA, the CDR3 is TGTGCCACCAACCCGTCCCCAGGTTCTGGAAACACCATATATTTT. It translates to CATNPSPGSGNTIYF.

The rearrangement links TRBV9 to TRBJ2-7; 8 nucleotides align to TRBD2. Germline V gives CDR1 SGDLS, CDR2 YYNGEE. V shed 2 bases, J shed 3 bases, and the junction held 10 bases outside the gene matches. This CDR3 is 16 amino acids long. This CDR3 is CASSVAGGGLGYEQYF. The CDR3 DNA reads TGTGCCAGCAGCGTTGCTGGCGGGGGGCTAGGCTACGAGCAGTACTTC.

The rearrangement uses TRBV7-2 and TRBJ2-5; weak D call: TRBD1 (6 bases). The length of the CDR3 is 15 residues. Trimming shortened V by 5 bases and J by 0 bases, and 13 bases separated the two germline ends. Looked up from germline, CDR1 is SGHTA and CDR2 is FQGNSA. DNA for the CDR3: TGTGCCAGCAGCGCCCAAACAGGGTACCAAGAGACCCAGTACTTC. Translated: CASSAQTGYQETQYF. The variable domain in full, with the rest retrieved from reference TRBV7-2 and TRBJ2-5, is GAGVSQSPSNKVTEKGKDVELRCDPISGHTALYWYRQSLGQGLEFLIYFQGNSAPDKSGLPSDRFSAERTGGSVSTLTIQRTQQEDSAVYLCASSAQTGYQETQYFGPGTRLLVL.

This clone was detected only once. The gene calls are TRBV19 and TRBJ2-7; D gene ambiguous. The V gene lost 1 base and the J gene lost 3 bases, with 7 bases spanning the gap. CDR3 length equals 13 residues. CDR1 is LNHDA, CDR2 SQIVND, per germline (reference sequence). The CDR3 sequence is CASSIGANYEQYF. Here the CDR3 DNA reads TGTGCCAGTAGTATAGGGGCTAACTACGAGCAGTACTTC.

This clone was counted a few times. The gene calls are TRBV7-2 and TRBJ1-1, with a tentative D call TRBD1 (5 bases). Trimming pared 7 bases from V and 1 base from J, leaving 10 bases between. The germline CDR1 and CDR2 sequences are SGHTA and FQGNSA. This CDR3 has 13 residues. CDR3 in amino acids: CASKAGANTEAFF. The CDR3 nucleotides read TGTGCCAGCAAGGCTGGGGCGAACACTGAAGCTTTCTTT.